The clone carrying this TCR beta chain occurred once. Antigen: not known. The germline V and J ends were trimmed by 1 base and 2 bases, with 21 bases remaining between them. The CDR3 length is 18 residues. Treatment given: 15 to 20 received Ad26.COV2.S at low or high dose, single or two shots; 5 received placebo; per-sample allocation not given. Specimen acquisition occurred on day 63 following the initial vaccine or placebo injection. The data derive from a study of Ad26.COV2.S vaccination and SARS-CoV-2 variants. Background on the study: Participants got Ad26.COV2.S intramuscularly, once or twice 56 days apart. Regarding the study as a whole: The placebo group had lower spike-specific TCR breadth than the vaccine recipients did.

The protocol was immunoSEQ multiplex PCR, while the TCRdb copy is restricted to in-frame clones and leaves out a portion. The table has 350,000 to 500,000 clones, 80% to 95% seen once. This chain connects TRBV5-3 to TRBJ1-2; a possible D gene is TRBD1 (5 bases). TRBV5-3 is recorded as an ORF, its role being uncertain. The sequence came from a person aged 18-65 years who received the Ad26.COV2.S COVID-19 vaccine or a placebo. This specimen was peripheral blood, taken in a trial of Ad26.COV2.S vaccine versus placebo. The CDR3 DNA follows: TGTGCCAGAAGCTTGAACCGGGACGGTCATATCAGGAACTATGGCTACACCTTC. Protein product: CARSLNRDGHIRNYGYTF.